This TCR beta chain was identified in a study of blood T cell repertoires in COVID-19. About the study: COVID-19 samples, acute and convalescent, were from the United States, Italy and Spain.

Germline values: CDR1 MNHEY, CDR2 SVGAGI. The CDR3 extends over 14 amino acids. V was shortened by 6 bases and J by 7 bases, with 15 bases between the two germline ends. Measured with immunoSEQ multiplex PCR; TCRdb has only the in-frame clones, and not every one. This repertoire shows around 170,000 clones, around four fifths found once; its top ten account for about 6.5%. The receptor was derived from a woman aged 40 to 50 with acute or convalescent COVID-19. Material: peripheral blood. The chain links TRBV6-5 to TRBJ1-4; D remains ambiguous. In nucleotides, the CDR3 is TGTGCCAGCAGATCGGTCACGGGAGGTGAAAAACTGTTTTTT. Amino acids: CASRSVTGGEKLFF.